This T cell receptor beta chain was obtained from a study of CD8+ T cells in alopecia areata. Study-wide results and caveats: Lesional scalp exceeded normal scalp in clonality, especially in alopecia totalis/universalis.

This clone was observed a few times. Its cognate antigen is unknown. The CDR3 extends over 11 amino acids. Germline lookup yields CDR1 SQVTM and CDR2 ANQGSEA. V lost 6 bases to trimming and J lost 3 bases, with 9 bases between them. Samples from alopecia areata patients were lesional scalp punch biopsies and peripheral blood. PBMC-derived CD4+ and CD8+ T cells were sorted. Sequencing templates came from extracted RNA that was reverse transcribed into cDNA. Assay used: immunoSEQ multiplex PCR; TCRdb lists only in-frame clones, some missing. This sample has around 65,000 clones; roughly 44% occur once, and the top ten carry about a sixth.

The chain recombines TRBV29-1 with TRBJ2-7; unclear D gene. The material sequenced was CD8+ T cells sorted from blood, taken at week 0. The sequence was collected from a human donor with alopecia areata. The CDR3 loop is CSVPWGYEQYF. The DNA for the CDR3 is TGCAGCGTCCCTTGGGGCTACGAGCAGTACTTC.